This TCR beta chain was found in a study of somatic mutations in cytotoxic T cells in rheumatoid arthritis. Overall study findings and caveats: Measurement of CD8+ T-cell clonality revealed no significant difference between rheumatoid arthritis patients and age-matched healthy controls. The slight TRBV07 underrepresentation in rheumatoid arthritis patients was not adjusted for multiple comparisons. CD8+ clonality rose with age in rheumatoid arthritis patients, not healthy controls.

A single count supports this clone. Antigen: not known. Profiled with immunoSEQ multiplex PCR; TCRdb holds only in-frame clones, not every one. The sample contains about 15,000 clones, under 80% of which appear only once. CDR1 and CDR2 from the germline V gene are SGHVS and FNYEAQ. V lost 5 bases to trimming and J lost 7 bases, with 11 bases between them. The CDR3 loop spans 13 amino acids. The clonotype was recovered from an adult with rheumatoid arthritis. The rearrangement joins TRBV7-6 to TRBJ1-4, with D possibly being TRBD1 (5 bases). The sample was CD8+ T cells sorted from blood. CDR3 loop: CASSPGRSEKLFF. CDR3 DNA sequence: TGTGCCAGCAGCCCGGGGCGGAGTGAAAAACTGTTTTTT.